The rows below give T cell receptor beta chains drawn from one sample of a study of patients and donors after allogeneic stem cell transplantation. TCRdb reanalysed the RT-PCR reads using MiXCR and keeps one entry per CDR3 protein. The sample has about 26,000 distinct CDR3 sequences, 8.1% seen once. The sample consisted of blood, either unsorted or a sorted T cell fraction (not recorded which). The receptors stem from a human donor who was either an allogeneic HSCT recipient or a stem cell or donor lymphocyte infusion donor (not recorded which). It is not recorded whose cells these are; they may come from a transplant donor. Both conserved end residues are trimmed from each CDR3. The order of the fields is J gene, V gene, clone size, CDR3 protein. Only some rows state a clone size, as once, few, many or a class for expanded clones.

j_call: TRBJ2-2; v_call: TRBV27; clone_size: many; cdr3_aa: ASSLYITTGELF
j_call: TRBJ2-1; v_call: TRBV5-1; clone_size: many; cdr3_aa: ASSPGSVYNEQF
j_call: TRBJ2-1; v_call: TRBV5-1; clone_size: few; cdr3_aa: ASSSTVGRNEQF
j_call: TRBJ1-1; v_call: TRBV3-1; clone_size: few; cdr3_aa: ASRRDSGMNTEAF
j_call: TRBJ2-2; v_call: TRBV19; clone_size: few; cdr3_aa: ASTPAKQAKNTGELF
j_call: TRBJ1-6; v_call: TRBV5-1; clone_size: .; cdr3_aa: ASSTTPGVRSPLH
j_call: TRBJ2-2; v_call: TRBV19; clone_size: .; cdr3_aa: ASRVAGANTGELF
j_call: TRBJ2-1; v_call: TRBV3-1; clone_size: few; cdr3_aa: ASGTAGANPYNEQF
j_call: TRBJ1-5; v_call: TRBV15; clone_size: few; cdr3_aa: ATSRDPGHQPQH
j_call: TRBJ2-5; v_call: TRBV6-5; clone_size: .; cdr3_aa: ASSFSPSGTSGGETQY
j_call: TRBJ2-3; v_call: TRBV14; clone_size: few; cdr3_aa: ASSQDSGGGTDTQY
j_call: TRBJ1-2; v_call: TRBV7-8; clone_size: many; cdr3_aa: ASSLGTGGGPNYGYT
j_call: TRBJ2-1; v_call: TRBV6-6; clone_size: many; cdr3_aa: ASSPGPYNEQF
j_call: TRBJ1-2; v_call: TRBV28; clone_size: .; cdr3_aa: ASSLYYRGTYGYT
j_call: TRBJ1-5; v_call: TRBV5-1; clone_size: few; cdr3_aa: ASSLGGDYSNQPQH
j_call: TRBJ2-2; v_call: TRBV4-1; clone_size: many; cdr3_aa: ASSRGLSELF
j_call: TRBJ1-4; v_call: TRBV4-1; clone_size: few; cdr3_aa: ASSQDSDRDEKLF
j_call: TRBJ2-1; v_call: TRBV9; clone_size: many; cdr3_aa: ASSVATRGDNEQF
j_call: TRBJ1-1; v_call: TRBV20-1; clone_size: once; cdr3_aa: SARDLVRDRDHPSKTPEAF
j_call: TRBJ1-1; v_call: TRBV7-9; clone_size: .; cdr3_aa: ASSSLLEAF
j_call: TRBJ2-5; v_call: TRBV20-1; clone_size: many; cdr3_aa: SASDVNQETQY
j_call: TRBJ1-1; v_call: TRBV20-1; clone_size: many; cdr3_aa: SARGGSTRDTEAF
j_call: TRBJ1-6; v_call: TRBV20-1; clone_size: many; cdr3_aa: SARDLRTPDSPLH
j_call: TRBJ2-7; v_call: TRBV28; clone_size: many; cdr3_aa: ASSSSTRGQGAFGQY
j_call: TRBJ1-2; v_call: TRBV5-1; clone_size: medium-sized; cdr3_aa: ASSPERANYGYT
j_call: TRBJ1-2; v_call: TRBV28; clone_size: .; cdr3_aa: ASTPRTGVYGYT
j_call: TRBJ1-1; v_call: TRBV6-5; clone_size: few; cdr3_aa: ASSYLKQYTEAF
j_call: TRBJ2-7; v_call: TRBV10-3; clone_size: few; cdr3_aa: AISEKDYEQY
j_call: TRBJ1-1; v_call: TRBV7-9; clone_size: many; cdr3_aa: ASSHPPLEAF
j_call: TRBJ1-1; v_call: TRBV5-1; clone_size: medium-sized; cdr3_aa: ASSLARGHTEAF
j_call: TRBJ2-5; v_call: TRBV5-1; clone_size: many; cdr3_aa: ASSSGTPGETQY
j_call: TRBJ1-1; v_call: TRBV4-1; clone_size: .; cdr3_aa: ASSQDWGQGFEAF
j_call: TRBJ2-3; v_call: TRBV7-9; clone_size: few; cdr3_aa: ASGSEGTDTQY
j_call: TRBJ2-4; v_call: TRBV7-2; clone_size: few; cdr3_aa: ASSPAERTRTVQY
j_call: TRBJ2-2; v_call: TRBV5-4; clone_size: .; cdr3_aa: ASSLLVGGMNTGELF
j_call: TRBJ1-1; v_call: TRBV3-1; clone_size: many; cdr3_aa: ASSQTLGGGRSNTEAF
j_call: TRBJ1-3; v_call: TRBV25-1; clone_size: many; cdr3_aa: ASSDSSGSGNTIY
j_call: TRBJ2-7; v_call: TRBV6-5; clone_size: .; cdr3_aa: ASSWEIGELSEQY
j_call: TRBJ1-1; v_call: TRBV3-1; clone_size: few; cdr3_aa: ASSQALASKNTEAF
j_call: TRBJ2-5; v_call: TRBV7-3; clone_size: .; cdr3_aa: ASSSGARETQY
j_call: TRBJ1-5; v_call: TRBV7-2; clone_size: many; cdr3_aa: ASSVRGNQPQH
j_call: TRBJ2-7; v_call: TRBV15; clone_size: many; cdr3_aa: ATSSERENHYEQY
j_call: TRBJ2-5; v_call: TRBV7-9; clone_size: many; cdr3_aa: ASRATIGETQY
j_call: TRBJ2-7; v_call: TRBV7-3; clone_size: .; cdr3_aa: ASSSASYEQY
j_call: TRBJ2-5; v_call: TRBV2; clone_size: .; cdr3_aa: ASRRETQY
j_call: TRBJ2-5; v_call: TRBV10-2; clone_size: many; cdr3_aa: ASSDLGRGYQETQY
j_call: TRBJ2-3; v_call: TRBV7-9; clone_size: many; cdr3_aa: ASSDRVPLGGTQY
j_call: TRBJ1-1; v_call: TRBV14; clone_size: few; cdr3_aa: ASSQVLGPATEAF
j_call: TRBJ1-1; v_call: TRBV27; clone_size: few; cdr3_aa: ASSSRYGGLAF
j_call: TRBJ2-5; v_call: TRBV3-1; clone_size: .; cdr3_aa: ASSDRFSGGFSSGETQY
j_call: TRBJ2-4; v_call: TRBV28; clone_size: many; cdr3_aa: ASSSWTSGSEIAKNIQY
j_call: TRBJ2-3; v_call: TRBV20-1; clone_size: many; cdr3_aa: SASSGGGFLNTQY
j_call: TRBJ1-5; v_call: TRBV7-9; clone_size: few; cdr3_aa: ASSLSGSQPQH
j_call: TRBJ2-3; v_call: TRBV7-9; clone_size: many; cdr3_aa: ASSLSLGGGTDTQY
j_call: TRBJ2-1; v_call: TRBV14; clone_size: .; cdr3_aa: ARDRGYNEQF
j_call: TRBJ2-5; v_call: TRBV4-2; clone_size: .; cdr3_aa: ASSQGSGELAEETQY
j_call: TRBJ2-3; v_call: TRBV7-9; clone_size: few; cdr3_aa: ASGPPGDTDTQY
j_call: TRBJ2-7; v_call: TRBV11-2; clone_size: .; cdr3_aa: ECSQDRVIGEQY